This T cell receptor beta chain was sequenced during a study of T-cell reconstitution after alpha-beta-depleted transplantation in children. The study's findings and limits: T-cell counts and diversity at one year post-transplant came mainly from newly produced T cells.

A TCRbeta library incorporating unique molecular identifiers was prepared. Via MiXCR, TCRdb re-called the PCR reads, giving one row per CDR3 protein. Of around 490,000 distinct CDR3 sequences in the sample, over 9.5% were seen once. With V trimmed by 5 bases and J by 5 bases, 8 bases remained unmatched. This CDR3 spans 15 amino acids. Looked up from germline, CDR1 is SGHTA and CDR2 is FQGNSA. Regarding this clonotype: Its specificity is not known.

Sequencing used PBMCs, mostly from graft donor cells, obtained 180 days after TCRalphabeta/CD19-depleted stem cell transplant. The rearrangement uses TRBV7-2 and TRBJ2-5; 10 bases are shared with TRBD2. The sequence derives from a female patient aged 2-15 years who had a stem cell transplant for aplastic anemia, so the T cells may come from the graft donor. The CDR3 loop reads CASSPASGRVETQYF. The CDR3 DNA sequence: TGTGCCAGCAGCCCCGCTAGCGGGAGAGTCGAGACCCAGTACTTC.